Listed below are T cell receptor beta chains from one sample, sequenced in a study of human T cells and chemical hapten exposure. TCRdb passed the RACE reads through MiXCR, listing each CDR3 protein once. The table shows around 380,000 distinct CDR3 sequences, with approximately 5.8% occurring only once. Sample: whole blood, taken in connection with sensitization to the hapten diphenylcyclopropenone (DPC). The receptor set was obtained from a woman under 30 with alopecia areata. Some clones in this sample may be carry-over from other donors' samples. CDR3s include the opening cysteine and the closing phenylalanine or tryptophan. Fields, in order: clone size, D gene, J gene, V gene, CDR3 protein, CDR3 DNA. A D gene is named only where the DNA matches it firmly. A row's size may be missing; if present it is once, few, many or a size class.

size: few; D: -; J: TRBJ2-3; V: TRBV4-1; CDR3: CASSQDDSADTQYF; DNA: TGCGCCAGCAGCCAAGATGACAGCGCAGATACGCAGTATTTT
size: few; D: -; J: TRBJ2-7; V: TRBV4-3; CDR3: CASSQEVILEAYEQYF; DNA: TGCGCCAGCAGCCAAGAGGTCATCCTTGAAGCCTACGAGCAGTACTTC
size: few; D: TRBD1; J: TRBJ2-6; V: TRBV29-1; CDR3: CSVTGGSGANVLTF; DNA: TGCAGCGTTACAGGGGGCTCTGGGGCCAACGTCCTGACTTTC
size: few; D: -; J: TRBJ1-4; V: TRBV7-2; CDR3: CASSPSGDGEKLFF; DNA: TGTGCCAGCAGCCCGTCAGGGGACGGGGAAAAACTGTTTTTT
size: many; D: -; J: TRBJ1-1; V: TRBV18; CDR3: CASSGNRQASEAFF; DNA: TGTGCCAGCTCAGGGAACCGACAGGCATCTGAAGCTTTCTTT
size: many; D: -; J: TRBJ2-7; V: TRBV7-2; CDR3: CASSLAVSLEQYF; DNA: TGTGCCAGCAGCTTGGCCGTATCCTTGGAGCAGTACTTC
size: once; D: TRBD1; J: TRBJ1-2; V: TRBV6-1; CDR3: CASSPNGDSDTSGYTF; DNA: TGTGCCAGCAGCCCTAATGGGGACAGCGATACTTCTGGCTACACCTTC
size: -; D: -; J: TRBJ1-1; V: TRBV6-1; CDR3: CASRWVGGPNTEAFF; DNA: TGTGCCAGCAGATGGGTGGGGGGACCTAACACTGAAGCTTTCTTT
size: many; D: TRBD1; J: TRBJ2-5; V: TRBV5-1; CDR3: CASGDSGVETQYF; DNA: TGCGCCAGCGGGGACAGCGGCGTAGAGACCCAGTACTTC
size: -; D: -; J: TRBJ2-3; V: TRBV9; CDR3: CASSGGGRQLTDTQYF; DNA: TGTGCCAGCAGCGGAGGGGGGAGGCAGCTCACAGATACGCAGTATTTT
size: many; D: -; J: TRBJ2-5; V: TRBV6-2/TRBV6-3; CDR3: CASLTQETQYF; DNA: TGTGCCAGCCTCACGCAAGAGACCCAGTACTTC
size: many; D: -; J: TRBJ2-3; V: TRBV7-6; CDR3: CASSLGPVGGFNTQYF; DNA: TGTGCCAGCAGCTTAGGGCCCGTGGGTGGATTTAATACGCAGTATTTT
size: -; D: -; J: TRBJ1-4; V: TRBV12-3/TRBV12-4; CDR3: CASSLGWSEKLFF; DNA: TGTGCCAGCAGTTTGGGGTGGAGTGAAAAACTGTTTTTT
size: -; D: -; J: TRBJ1-1; V: TRBV7-2; CDR3: CASSGVRGATEAFF; DNA: TGTGCCAGCAGCGGGGTTAGAGGGGCAACTGAAGCTTTCTTT
size: few; D: TRBD1; J: TRBJ2-7; V: TRBV6-5; CDR3: CASRSRDRDSPYEQYF; DNA: TGTGCCAGCAGGTCCCGGGACAGGGATTCCCCCTACGAGCAGTACTTC
size: few; D: -; J: TRBJ1-4; V: TRBV20-1; CDR3: CSARRAPNEKLFF; DNA: TGCAGTGCTAGAAGGGCCCCCAATGAAAAACTGTTTTTT
size: -; D: TRBD2; J: TRBJ2-3; V: TRBV2; CDR3: CASSVGLAGIVTDTQYF; DNA: TGTGCCAGCAGTGTGGGACTAGCGGGGATAGTCACAGATACGCAGTATTTT
size: many; D: TRBD1; J: TRBJ1-3; V: TRBV7-2; CDR3: CASSLMNRGSGNTIYF; DNA: TGTGCCAGCAGCTTGATGAACAGGGGCTCTGGAAACACCATATATTTT
size: few; D: -; J: TRBJ1-4; V: TRBV7-2; CDR3: CASSSPGRGWNEKLFF; DNA: TGTGCCAGCAGCTCTCCTGGAAGGGGTTGGAATGAAAAACTGTTTTTT
size: few; D: -; J: TRBJ2-3; V: TRBV7-9; CDR3: CASRPHGSSTDTQYF; DNA: TGTGCCAGCAGGCCCCACGGGTCGAGCACAGATACGCAGTATTTT
size: -; D: -; J: TRBJ2-5; V: TRBV20-1; CDR3: CSARDLGVGHQETQYF; DNA: TGCAGTGCTAGAGATCTGGGGGTGGGCCACCAAGAGACCCAGTACTTC
size: few; D: -; J: TRBJ2-6; V: TRBV5-1; CDR3: CASSPTQSGANVLTF; DNA: TGCGCCAGCAGCCCGACGCAGTCTGGGGCCAACGTCCTGACTTTC
size: many; D: -; J: TRBJ2-3; V: TRBV7-9; CDR3: CASSLDDTQYF; DNA: TGTGCCAGCAGCTTAGACGATACGCAGTATTTT
size: -; D: -; J: TRBJ2-1; V: TRBV3-1; CDR3: CASSQDRQGQFF; DNA: TGTGCCAGCAGCCAAGACAGGCAAGGGCAGTTCTTC
size: few; D: -; J: TRBJ1-5; V: TRBV6-6; CDR3: CASRDRPDQPQHF; DNA: TGTGCCAGCAGAGACAGGCCGGATCAGCCCCAGCATTTT
size: few; D: TRBD2; J: TRBJ2-1; V: TRBV20-1; CDR3: CSARDALAGRYNEQFF; DNA: TGCAGTGCTAGGGACGCACTAGCGGGGAGATACAATGAGCAGTTCTTC
size: -; D: TRBD1; J: TRBJ1-2; V: TRBV7-3; CDR3: CASSYRGTYGYTF; DNA: TGTGCCAGCAGCTACAGGGGGACATATGGCTACACCTTC
size: -; D: -; J: TRBJ1-1; V: TRBV20-1; CDR3: CSALGDWDTEAFF; DNA: TGCAGTGCCCTGGGGGATTGGGACACTGAAGCTTTCTTT
size: many; D: -; J: TRBJ1-6; V: TRBV9; CDR3: CASSATQENSPLHF; DNA: TGTGCCAGCAGCGCCACACAGGAGAATTCACCCCTCCACTTT
size: -; D: TRBD1; J: TRBJ2-7; V: TRBV29-1; CDR3: CSFSQGQGNEQYF; DNA: TGCAGCTTTTCCCAGGGACAGGGGAACGAGCAGTACTTC
size: many; D: TRBD1; J: TRBJ1-2; V: TRBV6-5; CDR3: CASSYGTGGGYTF; DNA: TGTGCCAGCAGTTACGGGACAGGGGGCGGCTACACCTTC
size: many; D: TRBD2; J: TRBJ2-5; V: TRBV5-1; CDR3: CASSLATSGGAETQYF; DNA: TGCGCCAGCAGCCTGGCGACTAGCGGGGGGGCCGAGACCCAGTACTTC
size: few; D: -; J: TRBJ1-1; V: TRBV12-3/TRBV12-4; CDR3: CASSLQGQRAGEAFF; DNA: TGTGCCAGCAGTTTACAGGGTCAACGGGCCGGTGAAGCTTTCTTT
size: -; D: TRBD1; J: TRBJ1-2; V: TRBV5-1; CDR3: CASSRDGTGDGYTF; DNA: TGCGCCAGCAGCAGGGACGGGACAGGCGATGGCTACACCTTC
size: many; D: TRBD1; J: TRBJ1-4; V: TRBV7-2; CDR3: CASSSRQGGGKLFF; DNA: TGTGCCAGCAGCTCTCGACAGGGCGGCGGAAAACTGTTTTTT
size: few; D: -; J: TRBJ2-7; V: TRBV6-6; CDR3: CASSYTGPPGEQYF; DNA: TGTGCCAGCAGTTACACAGGACCCCCCGGCGAGCAGTACTTC
size: few; D: -; J: TRBJ2-2; V: TRBV6-2/TRBV6-3; CDR3: CASSSFAGGYGELFF; DNA: TGTGCCAGCAGTTCTTTCGCGGGTGGATACGGGGAGCTGTTTTTT
size: many; D: -; J: TRBJ1-1; V: TRBV20-1; CDR3: CSAPGQGKAFF; DNA: TGCAGTGCCCCTGGGCAGGGCAAAGCTTTCTTT
size: many; D: -; J: TRBJ2-6; V: TRBV5-5; CDR3: CASSLVSLSGANVLTF; DNA: TGTGCCAGCAGCTTGGTCAGTCTCTCTGGGGCCAACGTCCTGACTTTC
size: few; D: TRBD1; J: TRBJ1-2; V: TRBV29-1; CDR3: CSVEQTGGADGYTF; DNA: TGCAGCGTTGAGCAGACAGGGGGCGCGGATGGCTACACCTTC
size: -; D: -; J: TRBJ1-1; V: TRBV7-9; CDR3: CASSPQATGRRTEAFF; DNA: TGTGCCAGCAGCCCCCAAGCGACAGGCCGACGCACTGAAGCTTTCTTT
size: -; D: -; J: TRBJ2-7; V: TRBV29-1; CDR3: CSVLQGTYEQYF; DNA: TGCAGCGTCCTTCAGGGGACCTACGAGCAGTACTTC
size: -; D: -; J: TRBJ1-1; V: TRBV25-1; CDR3: CASSDLTGLNTEAFF; DNA: TGTGCCAGCAGTGACCTAACAGGATTGAACACTGAAGCTTTCTTT
size: -; D: -; J: TRBJ1-2; V: TRBV7-2; CDR3: CASSEDRNNYGYTF; DNA: TGTGCCAGCAGCGAGGATAGGAACAACTATGGCTACACCTTC
size: -; D: -; J: TRBJ1-3; V: TRBV10-3; CDR3: CAISESTGKDSGNTIYF; DNA: TGTGCCATCAGTGAGTCTACAGGGAAGGACTCTGGAAACACCATATATTTT
size: -; D: TRBD1; J: TRBJ2-3; V: TRBV11-3; CDR3: CASSLGTGMLTDTQYF; DNA: TGTGCCAGCAGCTTAGGGACAGGGATGCTCACAGATACGCAGTATTTT
size: many; D: -; J: TRBJ1-1; V: TRBV5-1; CDR3: CASSLGRGPMVDTEAFF; DNA: TGCGCCAGCAGCTTGGGCCGGGGGCCTATGGTGGACACTGAAGCTTTCTTT
size: -; D: -; J: TRBJ1-5; V: TRBV12-3/TRBV12-4; CDR3: CASSFWVGNQPQHF; DNA: TGTGCCAGCAGTTTCTGGGTAGGGAATCAGCCCCAGCATTTT